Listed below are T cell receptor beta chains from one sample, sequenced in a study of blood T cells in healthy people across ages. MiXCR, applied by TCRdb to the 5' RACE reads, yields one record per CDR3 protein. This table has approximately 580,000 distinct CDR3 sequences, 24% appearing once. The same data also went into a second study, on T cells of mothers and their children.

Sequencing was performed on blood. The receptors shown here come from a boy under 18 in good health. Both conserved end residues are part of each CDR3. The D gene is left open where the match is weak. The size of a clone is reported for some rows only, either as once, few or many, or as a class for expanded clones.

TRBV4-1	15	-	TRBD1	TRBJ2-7	TGCGCCAGCAGCCAAGCGGGACAGGGGGCGTTGGAGCAGTACTTC	CASSQAGQGALEQYF
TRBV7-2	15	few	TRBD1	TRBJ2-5	TGTGCCAGCAGCTTATGGACAGGGGGTAGTCAGACCCAGTACTTC	CASSLWTGGSQTQYF
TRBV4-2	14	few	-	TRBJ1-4	TGTGCCAGCAGCCCCTTTGAGGGGGTTAAACGGCTGTTTTTT	CASSPFEGVKRLFF
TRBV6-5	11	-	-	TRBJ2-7	TGTGCCAGCAGTTACGGCGGGACAGTCAGCTTC	CASSYGGTVSF
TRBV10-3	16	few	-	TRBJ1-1	TGTGCCATCAGTGAAAGTAGGGGCCACCACCCGCCTGAAGCTTTCTTT	CAISESRGHHPPEAFF
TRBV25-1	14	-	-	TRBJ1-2	TGTGCCAGCAGCCTGGGGGGACTCCTATATGGCTACACCTTC	CASSLGGLLYGYTF
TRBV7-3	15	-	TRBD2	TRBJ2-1	TGTGCCAGCAGCTTAACAGGACTAGCGGGGGATGAGCAGTTCTTC	CASSLTGLAGDEQFF
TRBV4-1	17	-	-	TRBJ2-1	TGCGCCAGCAGCCAAGCTGGCTCGATTAGCTCCTACAATGAGCAGTTCTTC	CASSQAGSISSYNEQFF
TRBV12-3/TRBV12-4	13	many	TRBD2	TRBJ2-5	TGTGCCAGCAGTTTAACGGGACTAGGCGCTATGTACTTC	CASSLTGLGAMYF
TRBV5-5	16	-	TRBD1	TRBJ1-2	TGTGCCAGCAGCCTGGGGCCCTACACAGGGGGCCAAGGCTACACCTTC	CASSLGPYTGGQGYTF
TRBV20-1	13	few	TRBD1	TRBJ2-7	TGCAGTGCCCGACCTAACAGGGGCTACGAGCAGTACTTC	CSARPNRGYEQYF
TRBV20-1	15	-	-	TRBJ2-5	TGCAGTGCTAGAGATCGAGGCAGGGGCCAAGAGACCCATTACTTC	CSARDRGRGQETHYF
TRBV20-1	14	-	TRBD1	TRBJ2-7	TGCAGTGCTAGAGTGAAACAGGGGCCCTACGAGCAGTACTTC	CSARVKQGPYEQYF
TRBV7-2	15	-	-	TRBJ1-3	TGTGCCAGCAGCCCACGGCACAGTCCTGGAAACACCATATATTTT	CASSPRHSPGNTIYF
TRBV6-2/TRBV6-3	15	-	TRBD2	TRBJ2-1	TGTGCCAGCAACCTTCGGGGGGAGGCCTCAGATGAGCAGTTCTTC	CASNLRGEASDEQFF
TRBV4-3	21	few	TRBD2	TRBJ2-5	TGCGCCAGCAGCCAAGATCTGGTAGCGGGAGATGTTAAGGGTTACCAAGAGACCCAGTACTTC	CASSQDLVAGDVKGYQETQYF
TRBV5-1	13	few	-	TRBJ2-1	TGCGCCAGCAGCCCTGACGGCCTCAATGAGCAGTTCTTC	CASSPDGLNEQFF
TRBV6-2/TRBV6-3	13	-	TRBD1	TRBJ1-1	TGTGCCAGCAAATACAGGGGGAACACTGAAGCTTTCTTT	CASKYRGNTEAFF
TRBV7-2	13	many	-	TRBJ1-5	TGTGCCAGCAGCTTGGGTTGGGTCCAGCCCCAGCATTTT	CASSLGWVQPQHF
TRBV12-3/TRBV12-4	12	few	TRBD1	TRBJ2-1	TGTGCCAGCAGTATAACAGGGGACCGGCAGTTCTTC	CASSITGDRQFF
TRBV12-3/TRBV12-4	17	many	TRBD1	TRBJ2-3	TGTGCCAGCAGTTCACACAGGGGGCGGAGAGCGACAGATACGCAGTATTTT	CASSSHRGRRATDTQYF
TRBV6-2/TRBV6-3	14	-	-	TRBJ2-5	TGTGCCAGCAGCTCCCGGGCTGGGGCGGAGACCCAGTACTTC	CASSSRAGAETQYF
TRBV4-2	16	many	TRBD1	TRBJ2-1	TGTGCCAGCAGCCTTAGACCAGGGGGAGAAGGCAATGAGCAGTTCTTC	CASSLRPGGEGNEQFF
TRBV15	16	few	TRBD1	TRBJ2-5	TGTGCCACCAGCGACGGGACAGGCAAAGACCAAGAGACCCAGTACTTC	CATSDGTGKDQETQYF
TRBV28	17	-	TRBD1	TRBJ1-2	TGTGCCAGCAGCTCGCTACGGACAGGGGGCCGTTCTGCTGGCTACACCTTC	CASSSLRTGGRSAGYTF
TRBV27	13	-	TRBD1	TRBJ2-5	TGTGCCAGCCTGGACAGGGGCGGGGAGACCCAGTACTTC	CASLDRGGETQYF
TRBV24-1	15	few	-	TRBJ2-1	TGTGCCACCAGTACGGGGGGCGGGACCTACAATGAGCAGTTCTTC	CATSTGGGTYNEQFF
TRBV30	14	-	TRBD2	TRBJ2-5	TGTGCCTGGAGTCCCGGGACTAGTCAAGAGACCCAGTACTTC	CAWSPGTSQETQYF
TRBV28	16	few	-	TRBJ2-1	TGTGCCAGCAGTCCATGGGGCAGAGGAGATTACAATGAGCAGTTCTTC	CASSPWGRGDYNEQFF
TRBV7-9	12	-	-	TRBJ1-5	TGTGCCAGCAGCTTCCTCGATCAGCCCCAGCATTTT	CASSFLDQPQHF
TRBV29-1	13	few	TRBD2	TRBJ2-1	TGCAGCGTAGTAGCGGGAGGGTGGAATGAGCAGTTCTTC	CSVVAGGWNEQFF
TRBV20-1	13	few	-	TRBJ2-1	TGCAGTGCTAGAGAGCCCCAGGAATATGAGCAGTTCTTC	CSAREPQEYEQFF
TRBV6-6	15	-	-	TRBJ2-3	TGTGCCAGCAGTTACGGTTGGGGGAGCACAGATACGCAGTATTTT	CASSYGWGSTDTQYF
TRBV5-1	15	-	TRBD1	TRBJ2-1	TGCGCCAGCAGCAAGGACAGGGGGGGCTACAATGAGCAGTTCTTC	CASSKDRGGYNEQFF
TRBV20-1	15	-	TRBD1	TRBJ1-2	TGCAGTGCTATCCGGGACAGGGGGCGCCTCGGGGGCTACACCTTC	CSAIRDRGRLGGYTF
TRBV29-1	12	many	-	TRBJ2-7	TGCAGCGCAACCGGGACTTCCTACGAGCAGTACTTC	CSATGTSYEQYF
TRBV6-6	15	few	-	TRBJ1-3	TGTGCCAGCAGTTATCGCAGGGAAAGTGGAAACACCATATATTTT	CASSYRRESGNTIYF
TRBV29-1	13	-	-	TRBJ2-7	TGCAGCGTTACGAGGCACAGCTCCTACGAGCAGTACTTC	CSVTRHSSYEQYF
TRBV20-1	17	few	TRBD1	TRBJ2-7	TGCAGTGCTAGAGATCTTATGACAGGGAAAAGGTCCTACGAGCAGTACTTC	CSARDLMTGKRSYEQYF
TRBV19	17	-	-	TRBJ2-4	TGTGCCAGTAGTGTGGGGGCCGGGGTTGGTACCAAAAACATTCAGTACTTC	CASSVGAGVGTKNIQYF
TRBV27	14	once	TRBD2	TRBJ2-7	TGTGCCAGCAGTTTAGCGGGGGAGTCCGGGGAGCAGTACTTC	CASSLAGESGEQYF
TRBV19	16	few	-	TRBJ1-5	TGTGCCAGTAGTTCCCAGGACAGTTATAGCAATCAGCCCCAGCATTTT	CASSSQDSYSNQPQHF
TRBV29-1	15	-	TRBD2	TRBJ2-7	TGCAGCGTCCTTAAACTTGGGGGGGTGAGCTACGAGCAGTACTTC	CSVLKLGGVSYEQYF
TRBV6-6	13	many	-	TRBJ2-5	TGTGCCAGCAGTTACTCGCGAGTTGAGACCCAGTACTTC	CASSYSRVETQYF
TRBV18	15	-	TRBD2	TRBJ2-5	TGTGCCAGCTCATCCACCGGGGAGGGAGAAGAGACCCAGTACTTC	CASSSTGEGEETQYF
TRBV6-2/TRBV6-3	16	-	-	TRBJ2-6	TGTGCCAGCACCGAGGACGGATCATCTGGGGCCAACGTCCTGACTTTC	CASTEDGSSGANVLTF
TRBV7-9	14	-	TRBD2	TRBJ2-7	TGTGCCAGCAGCTTAACAGGAGCGGGGGCCGAGCAGTACTTC	CASSLTGAGAEQYF
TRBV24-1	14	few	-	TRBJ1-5	TGTGCCACCAGTGATTTTGGACCGAATCAGCCCCAGCATTTT	CATSDFGPNQPQHF